One and the same sample provided the 23 T cell receptor beta chains below, sequenced in a study of T cell responses to AZD1222 COVID-19 vaccine. The repertoire was sequenced with immunoSEQ multiplex PCR; TCRdb's copy has only in-frame clones and lacks some. The table records fewer than 250,000 clones, roughly 91% of them present only once. The specimen was peripheral blood, collected on day 0 of MenACWY control vaccination. These receptors all come from an adult in good health.

The chain joins TRBV7-3 to TRBJ1-1; 7 nucleotides agree with TRBD1. V lost 4 bases and J lost 6; bases outside the gene matches: 8. CDR3 length: 14 amino acids. The germline gives CDR1 SGHTA, CDR2 FQGTGA. The CDR3 is CASSSDRDRAEAFF. The DNA of the CDR3 is TGTGCCAGCAGCTCCGACAGGGATCGCGCTGAAGCTTTCTTT. The entire variable domain, with the rest obtained from reference TRBV7-3 and TRBJ1-1, is as follows: GAGVSQTPSNKVTEKGKYVELRCDPISGHTALYWYRQSLGQGPEFLIYFQGTGAADDSGLPNDRFFAVRPEGSVSTLKIQRTERGDSAVYLCASSSDRDRAEAFFGQGTRLTVV.

This chain links TRBV2 with TRBJ2-3; 9 bases line up with TRBD2. The CDR3 sequence is 15 residues long. Germline assignment: CDR1 SNHLY and CDR2 FYNNEI. V was pared by 6 bases and J by 5 bases, with 9 bases of the junction left unmatched. The CDR3: CASSPGRGGRDTQYF. As DNA, the CDR3 is TGTGCCAGCAGCCCGGGGCGGGGGGGCCGAGATACGCAGTATTTT.

The rearrangement uses TRBV19 and TRBJ2-2; possibly TRBD2 for D (5 bases). From germline, CDR1 is LNHDA and CDR2 SQIVND (reference sequence). The CDR3 has 14 residues. Trimming stripped 8 bases from V and 4 bases from J, with 14 bases between. The CDR3 sequence: CASFGGSGTGELFF. In DNA form, the CDR3 reads TGTGCCAGTTTCGGCGGAAGCGGCACCGGGGAGCTGTTTTTT. Variable domain in full (rest from reference TRBV19 and TRBJ2-2): DGGITQSPKYLFRKEGQNVTLSCEQNLNHDAMYWYRQDPGQGLRLIYYSQIVNDFQKGDIAEGYSVSREKKESFPLTVTSAQKNPTAFYLCASFGGSGTGELFFGEGSRLTVL.

The chain uses TRBV6-5 and TRBJ2-2; 8 positions agree with TRBD1. Unmatched junction bases numbered 3, after V lost 8 bases and J lost 1 base. The CDR3 runs to 14 residues. Germline assignment: CDR1 MNHEY and CDR2 SVGAGI. The DNA of the CDR3 is TGTGCCAGCCGCGGACAGGGGAACACCGGGGAGCTGTTTTTT. It codes for CASRGQGNTGELFF.

V is TRBV11-2 and J is TRBJ2-7; a possible D gene is TRBD2 (6 bases). Germline V gene lookup returns CDR1 SGHAT and CDR2 FQNNGV. The CDR3 loop spans 13 amino acids. V was pared by 6 bases and J by 2 bases, with 11 bases between. As DNA, the CDR3 is TGTGCCAGCAGGGGACTCATGCCCTACGAGCAGTACTTC. Translating it yields CASRGLMPYEQYF.

The CDR3 bases are TGTGCCAGCCGTTATAGCAATCAGCCCCAGCATTTT. Residues: CASRYSNQPQHF. The genes are TRBV2 and TRBJ1-5; D call uncertain. This CDR3 spans 12 amino acids. CDR1 is SNHLY and CDR2 is FYNNEI in the germline V gene. Trimming took 8 bases from V and 0 from J, leaving 5 bases between them.

The CDR3 DNA is TGTGCCAGCGGAACTAGCGGGGGGGCCGGGGAGCTGTTTTTT. Protein product: CASGTSGGAGELFF. This chain uses TRBV28 with TRBJ2-2; TRBD2 matches 13 bases. V lost 8 bases, J lost 6 bases, and 3 bases stayed unmatched. The CDR3 runs 14 residues. Germline CDR1 is MDHEN and CDR2 is SYDVKM.

The rearrangement joins TRBV29-1 to TRBJ1-1; D perhaps matches TRBD1 (5 bases). V gave up 6 bases and J gave up 5 bases, with 10 bases separating them. From germline, CDR1 is SQVTM and CDR2 ANQGSEA. This CDR3 spans 11 amino acids. The CDR3 DNA follows: TGCAGCGTCTATAGGACAACTGAAGCTTTCTTT. This codes for CSVYRTTEAFF.

The chain employs TRBV6-5 and TRBJ1-3; D is uncertain. The CDR3 spans 13 residues. Per the germline V gene, CDR1 is MNHEY and CDR2 is SVGAGI. V was pared by 4 bases and J by 4 bases, with 8 bases between. The CDR3, as DNA: TGTGCCAGCAGTTTCCGGGTGGGAAACACCATATATTTT. Amino acids: CASSFRVGNTIYF.

The gene calls are TRBV28 and TRBJ1-1, with 7 nucleotides matching TRBD1. Germline trimming cut 7 bases from V and 1 base from J; bases unmatched to any gene: 6. The CDR3 is 14 amino acids. CDR1 and CDR2 from the germline V gene are MDHEN and SYDVKM. CDR3 protein: CASIRQGGNTEAFF. CDR3 sequence (DNA): TGTGCCAGCATACGACAGGGCGGGAACACTGAAGCTTTCTTT.

The chain links TRBV5-4 to TRBJ1-1; D not certain. CDR1 SGHNT and CDR2 YYREEE come from the germline V gene (reference sequence). The CDR3 covers 14 residues. Trimming took 2 bases from V and 1 from J, leaving 9 bases between them. This CDR3 is CASSLPQTNTEAFF. For the CDR3, the DNA is TGTGCCAGCAGCTTACCTCAAACGAACACTGAAGCTTTCTTT.

The J gene is TRBJ1-1, the V gene TRBV10-3; D gene ambiguous. The CDR3 has 13 residues. V was shortened by 8 bases and J by 0 bases, with 10 bases between the two germline ends. Germline V gives CDR1 ENHRY, CDR2 SYGVKD. The CDR3 protein is CAIGRDMNTEAFF. The CDR3 DNA reads as TGTGCCATCGGTCGCGATATGAACACTGAAGCTTTCTTT.

The chain joins TRBV4-2 to TRBJ1-6; TRBD1 might be the D (5 bases). CDR1 and CDR2 (germline): LGHNA, YNFKEQ. This CDR3 has 16 amino acids. V was shortened by 3 bases and J by 7 bases, with 16 bases between the two germline ends. The CDR3 region is CASSQEPGGVNSPLHF. In nucleotides, the CDR3 is TGTGCCAGCAGCCAGGAACCCGGGGGGGTGAATTCACCCCTCCACTTT.

The chain joins TRBV12-5 to TRBJ2-2; 8 nucleotides agree with TRBD2. Per the germline V gene, CDR1 is LGHNT and CDR2 is FRNRAP. This CDR3 is built from 16 residues. Germline trimming cut 5 bases from V and 7 bases from J; bases unmatched to any gene: 12. CDR3 sequence: CASGAAGTSGFGELFF. The CDR3 DNA reads TGTGCTAGTGGTGCGGCCGGGACTAGTGGTTTCGGGGAGCTGTTTTTT.

This clone was seen a single time. The rearrangement uses TRBV30 and TRBJ2-7; D might be TRBD1 (5 bases). The CDR3 extends over 14 amino acids. CDR1 GTSNPN and CDR2 SVGIG come from the germline V gene (reference sequence). V lost 0 bases, J lost 4 bases, and 13 bases lay in between. The CDR3 DNA is TGTGCCTGGAGTGTAGGGTCAGGGCGGTACGAGCAGTACTTC. Protein product: CAWSVGSGRYEQYF. Full variable domain (missing parts from reference TRBV30 and TRBJ2-7): SQTIHQWPATLVQPVGSPLSLECTVEGTSNPNLYWYRQAAGRGLQLLFYSVGIGQISSEVPQNLSASRPQDRQFILSSKKLLLSDSGFYLCAWSVGSGRYEQYFGPGTRLTVT.

The DNA for the CDR3 is TGCGCCAGCAGCCAAGAGGCAACTATGGCGGCAACAGCCCTTGAAGCTTTCTTT. Its protein product is CASSQEATMAATALEAFF. The genes are TRBV4-1 and TRBJ1-1, with D unclear. The CDR3 has 18 residues. V was pared by 0 bases and J by 7 bases, with 24 bases between. Germline values: CDR1 MGHRA, CDR2 YSYEKL.

The CDR3 DNA sequence: TGTGCCTGGAGATCAGGACAGGAACTGTCACCCCTCCACTTT. It encodes CAWRSGQELSPLHF. V gene TRBV30 combines with J gene TRBJ1-6, with 7 bases fitting TRBD1. The CDR3 is 14 residues long. The V segment lost 3 bases and the J segment 10 bases; nucleotides outside the gene matches: 9. CDR1 and CDR2 from the germline V gene are GTSNPN and SVGIG (reference sequence).

The rearrangement joins TRBV30 to TRBJ1-2; D possibly corresponds to TRBD1 (5 bases). Trimming took 0 bases from V and 4 from J, leaving 12 bases between them. CDR1 and CDR2 (germline): GTSNPN, SVGIG (reference sequence). The CDR3 loop spans 14 amino acids. The CDR3 DNA reads as TGTGCCTGGAGTGTTACGTCGGGGCCCTATGGCTACACCTTC. Protein sequence: CAWSVTSGPYGYTF.

V gene TRBV25-1 combines with J gene TRBJ1-2; D unresolved. V gave up 6 bases and J gave up 2 bases, with 7 bases separating them. This CDR3 contains 12 residues. CDR1 and CDR2 (germline): MGHDK, SYGVNS. The CDR3 DNA follows: TGTGCCAGCAGGGCGGGGAACTATGGCTACACCTTC. The encoded protein is CASRAGNYGYTF.

The chain couples TRBV20-1 to TRBJ1-5; possibly TRBD1 for D (5 bases). The ends were cut back, 6 bases at V and 11 bases at J, with 14 bases in the middle. The CDR3 consists of 11 residues. Germline CDR1 DFQATT, CDR2 SNEGSKA (reference sequence). Written as DNA, the CDR3 is TGCAGTGCAGGGACCGGGGTAGCCCAGCATTTT. Residues: CSAGTGVAQHF.

The rearrangement links TRBV13 to TRBJ2-1; the D gene is possibly TRBD2 (5 bases). Per germline, CDR1 PRHDT and CDR2 FYEKMQ (reference sequence). The CDR3 spans 14 residues. Deletions cut 2 bases from V and 8 bases from J, with 13 bases between. CDR3 region: CASSLWTPGDEQFF. CDR3 DNA: TGTGCCAGCAGCTTATGGACCCCCGGGGATGAGCAGTTCTTC.

As regards this clone: At one end the junction does not follow the germline gene, possibly because of a read error. The rearrangement links TRBV2 to TRBJ1-2; 8 nucleotides agree with TRBD1. CDR1 and CDR2 (germline): SNHLY, FYNNEI. CDR3 length equals 12 residues. The CDR3 protein is CATSQGAGGYTF. Written as DNA, the CDR3 is TGTGCCACCAGTCAGGGGGCAGGTGGCTACACCTTC.

This chain uses TRBV12-3 or TRBV12-4 with TRBJ1-1; D possibly corresponds to TRBD1 (5 bases). There are 12 residues in the CDR3. Trimming shortened V by 6 bases and J by 0 bases, and 5 bases separated the two germline ends. CDR3 amino acids: CASRGLNTEAFF. CDR3 DNA sequence: TGTGCCAGCAGGGGACTGAACACTGAAGCTTTCTTT.